The rows below give T cell receptor beta chains drawn from one sample of a study of response to subunit inactivated influenza vaccine. TCRdb used MiXCR to reprocess the RT-PCR reads, holding one entry per CDR3 protein. Among about 540,000 distinct CDR3 sequences listed, approximately 24% were seen once. The sample also formed part of further work on T cells expressing NK-cell markers.

This material consisted of CD4+ T cells sorted from PBMCs, taken less than 13 days after vaccination. These receptors were taken from a man in his fifties or sixties who received an inactivated influenza vaccine. Both conserved end residues are part of each CDR3. D genes are given only for firm matches. Clone sizes are given selectively: once, few, many, or a class where the clone is expanded.

CDR3	DNA	J	D	size	V
CASSLEEVGVKFF	TGTGCCAGCAGCTTAGAGGAAGTGGGAGTAAAGTTCTTC	TRBJ2-1	.	.	TRBV7-2
CASSLGEGADSPLHF	TGTGCCAGCAGCTTGGGGGAGGGAGCTGATTCACCCCTCCACTTT	TRBJ1-6	.	few	TRBV5-5
CASSQRTGGDSAFF	TGCGCCAGCAGCCAGAGGACAGGGGGCGATTCAGCTTTCTTT	TRBJ1-1	TRBD1	.	TRBV5-1
CASSRAGTSGYSYNEQFF	TGTGCCAGCAGCCGCGCCGGGACTAGCGGATACTCCTACAATGAGCAGTTCTTC	TRBJ2-1	TRBD2	many	TRBV4-2
CASSKDRGYNEQFF	TGTGCCAGCAGCAAAGACAGAGGATACAATGAGCAGTTCTTC	TRBJ2-1	.	.	TRBV21-1
CASTRQGGAQETQYF	TGCGCCAGCACACGACAGGGAGGCGCCCAAGAGACCCAGTACTTC	TRBJ2-5	.	few	TRBV5-1
CASSFWTEFSYEQYF	TGTGCCAGCAGCTTTTGGACGGAGTTCTCCTACGAGCAGTACTTC	TRBJ2-7	.	few	TRBV5-6
CASSTDMNTEAFF	TGCGCCAGCAGCACCGACATGAACACTGAAGCTTTCTTT	TRBJ1-1	.	.	TRBV5-1
CASSQSLAGTYNEQFF	TGTGCCAGCAGCCAATCACTAGCGGGGACCTACAATGAGCAGTTCTTC	TRBJ2-1	TRBD2	few	TRBV7-2
CSARDPGLPLEQYF	TGCAGTGCTAGAGATCCGGGTCTCCCACTCGAGCAGTACTTC	TRBJ2-7	.	few	TRBV20-1
CSARLGVARYNEQFF	TGCAGTGCCCGGTTAGGGGTAGCTCGCTACAATGAGCAGTTCTTC	TRBJ2-1	.	few	TRBV20-1
CASSSVGTEPYEQYF	TGCGCCAGCAGCTCGGTCGGGACTGAGCCCTACGAGCAGTACTTC	TRBJ2-7	.	.	TRBV5-1
CSVGDRGYGYTF	TGCAGCGTCGGGGACAGGGGCTATGGCTACACCTTC	TRBJ1-2	TRBD1	few	TRBV29-1
CSARWGQETQYF	TGCAGTGCTAGATGGGGACAAGAGACCCAGTACTTC	TRBJ2-5	.	.	TRBV20-1
CASSAGRGGETQYF	TGTGCCAGCAGCGCCGGACGGGGGGGTGAGACCCAGTACTTC	TRBJ2-5	TRBD2	few	TRBV9
CASSLAQGAEAFF	TGTGCCAGCAGCTTAGCACAGGGGGCTGAAGCTTTCTTT	TRBJ1-1	TRBD1	many	TRBV7-2
CASSGQGFNSPLHF	TGTGCCAGCAGTGGACAGGGGTTCAATTCACCCCTCCACTTT	TRBJ1-6	TRBD1	many	TRBV12-3/TRBV12-4
CAISESTTSGRREQFF	TGTGCCATCAGTGAGTCGACTACTAGCGGGAGACGTGAGCAGTTCTTC	TRBJ2-1	TRBD2	few	TRBV10-3
CSVAAVVGGETQYF	TGCAGCGTTGCTGCAGTTGTCGGGGGAGAGACCCAGTACTTC	TRBJ2-5	.	few	TRBV29-1
CASFRGLTLNTEAFF	TGTGCCAGTTTCAGGGGGCTTACTCTGAACACTGAAGCTTTCTTT	TRBJ1-1	TRBD1	few	TRBV6-2/TRBV6-3
CASSWARRPGLANYGYTF	TGTGCCAGCTCTTGGGCCCGTCGACCGGGCCTCGCTAACTATGGCTACACCTTC	TRBJ1-2	.	few	TRBV12-3/TRBV12-4
CASRKGGDSYEQYF	TGTGCCAGCCGCAAAGGGGGAGACTCCTACGAGCAGTACTTC	TRBJ2-7	.	few	TRBV21-1
CASSPETRGWVITDTQYF	TGCGCCAGCAGCCCCGAGACCAGGGGTTGGGTAATCACAGATACGCAGTATTTT	TRBJ2-3	.	few	TRBV5-1
CASSNTGSNQPQHF	TGTGCCAGCAGCAATACAGGGAGCAATCAGCCCCAGCATTTT	TRBJ1-5	.	.	TRBV12-3/TRBV12-4
CASSLGQTKNIQYF	TGTGCCAGCAGCTTGGGACAGACCAAAAACATTCAGTACTTC	TRBJ2-4	TRBD1	few	TRBV7-2
CASSLVSAGPYEQYF	TGTGCCAGCAGCTTAGTATCAGCGGGACCTTACGAGCAGTACTTC	TRBJ2-7	TRBD2	few	TRBV7-8
CATSRDFGRTGGWPQHF	TGTGCCACCAGCAGAGATTTTGGAAGGACAGGGGGCTGGCCCCAGCATTTT	TRBJ1-5	TRBD1	.	TRBV15
CASSPTSTGVNSPLHF	TGCGCCAGCAGCCCAACATCGACAGGGGTGAATTCACCCCTCCACTTT	TRBJ1-6	TRBD1	few	TRBV4-3